This section outlines one TCR beta chain sequence together with its context. What it binds is unknown. MiXCR, run by TCRdb on the reads, gives a single entry per CDR3 protein. The table lists 640,000 or so distinct CDR3 sequences, approximately 33% of them singletons. This sample was taken from a study of T cell repertoires in cytomegalovirus infection. Trimming took off 6 bases at V and 2 bases at J, with 14 bases between the two ends. The CDR3 has 14 amino acids. The chain is built from TRBV12-3 or TRBV12-4 and TRBJ2-7, with no clear D. This sample comprised cultured PBMCs, obtained from culture after CMV antigen stimulation. The TCR comes from a human donor in good health (CMV status not recorded). Some clones in this sample may be carry-over from other donors' samples. CDR3 residues: CASSRNRVPYEQYF. The CDR3 nucleotides are TGTGCCAGCAGCCGCAACCGGGTCCCCTACGAGCAGTACTTC.